This T cell receptor beta chain was documented in a study of blood T cell repertoires in COVID-19. Study summary: The origin of the acute and convalescent COVID-19 samples was the United States, Italy and Spain. The cDNA or gDNA used as material had been derived from T cells, B-cell-depleted T cells, or PBMCs.

In the authors' methods: From reference gene primer amplification, estimates of nucleated cell counts were derived. Method: immunoSEQ multiplex PCR; TCRdb's copy keeps in-frame clones and lacks some. From that table come the V and J calls and clone size; the DNA was used to work out D and trimming. The sample lists about 120,000 clones, 75% to 90% occurring once. Trimming removed 5 bases at V and 3 bases at J, with 14 bases between. The germline V gene encodes CDR1 SEHNR and CDR2 FQNEAQ (reference sequence). The CDR3 totals 15 residues. This sequence originates from a woman between 70 and 85 years old with acute or convalescent COVID-19. Sequencing was done on a sample of peripheral blood. The V and J genes are TRBV7-9 and TRBJ1-5, with D perhaps matching TRBD1 (6 bases). The CDR3 sequence is CASSQQYRDNQPQHF. The CDR3 DNA reads TGTGCCAGCAGCCAGCAATACAGGGACAATCAGCCCCAGCATTTT.